This TCR beta chain was recorded in a study of OX40 agonist ivuxolimab in advanced cancers. General study points: Relative to CD4+ cells, CD8+ T cells on average had more expanded clones.

To note about this clone: Its specificity is not known.

V gave up 3 bases and J gave up 8 bases, with 14 bases separating them. The CDR3 is 14 amino acids. Germline V gene data show CDR1 as SGDLS and CDR2 as YYNGEE. Using immunoSEQ multiplex PCR, the repertoire was profiled, and TCRdb retains in-frame clones only, with some absent. The sample contains tens of thousands of clones, 86% of which appear only once. The rearrangement joins TRBV9 to TRBJ1-4; no definite D call. Here the sequenced sample was CD4+ or CD8+ T cells sorted from blood, taken in a trial of the OX40 agonist ivuxolimab. The sequence came from an adult with an advanced solid tumor such as melanoma, head and neck, liver or kidney cancer. CDR3 residues: CASSGGREGEKLFF. DNA for the CDR3: TGTGCCAGCAGCGGGGGTAGGGAGGGCGAAAAACTGTTTTTT.